The rows below give T cell receptor beta chains drawn from one sample of a study of tumour-infiltrating T cells in Burkitt lymphoma. The protocol was immunoSEQ multiplex PCR, while the TCRdb copy is restricted to in-frame clones and leaves out a portion. The sample has approximately 46,000 clones; around a third are singletons. Sequencing was performed on tumor tissue. The origin of the receptors is a human donor with Burkitt lymphoma. Each CDR3 is given with its conserved first and last residue. A D gene is named only where the DNA matches it firmly. Clone size, where shown, is once, few, many, or a class for clones that have expanded.

clone size	D gene	J gene	V gene	CDR3 DNA	CDR3 protein
-	-	TRBJ1-4	TRBV28	TGTGCCAGCAGTTCCCAAGTGGGGGGGGCGGAAAAACTGTTTTTT	CASSSQVGGAEKLFF
few	-	TRBJ2-7	TRBV20-1	TGCAGTGCTAGAGATTTTCCCGAGCAGTACTTC	CSARDFPEQYF
-	-	TRBJ1-1	TRBV14	TGTGCCAGCAGCCAAGGAAGTACGAGCACTGAAGCTTTCTTT	CASSQGSTSTEAFF
-	-	TRBJ1-2	TRBV5-5	TGTGCCAGCAGCGGACAGACAGGAGACTATGGCTACACCTTC	CASSGQTGDYGYTF
few	-	TRBJ2-3	TRBV2	TGTGCCAGCAGTCAAACAGATACGCAGTATTTT	CASSQTDTQYF
few	-	TRBJ1-1	TRBV13	TGTGCCAGCAGCTTAGCTCCGGTGGGCACTGAAGCTTTCTTT	CASSLAPVGTEAFF
-	TRBD2	TRBJ2-3	TRBV5-1	TGCGCCAGCAGCATGGGCGGACTAGGGTTTGCAGATACGCAGTATTTT	CASSMGGLGFADTQYF
-	-	TRBJ2-1	TRBV11-2	TGTGCCAGCAGCTTGGAGATACTCCGGGACAATGAGCAGTTCTTC	CASSLEILRDNEQFF
-	-	TRBJ1-1	TRBV7-2	TGTGCCAGCAGCTTTCGGCGGCACACTGAAGCTTTCTTT	CASSFRRHTEAFF
few	-	TRBJ2-3	TRBV4-3	TGCGCCAGCAGCCAAGGCAGGGAAGTGGAGAGTATTGGTACGCAGTATTTT	CASSQGREVESIGTQYF
-	-	TRBJ1-2	TRBV19	TGTGCCAGTAACCCCTCTTGGACAGCCCACTATGGTTACACCTTC	CASNPSWTAHYGYTF
-	-	TRBJ1-5	TRBV7-9	TGTGCCAGCAGCTTAGGCCCCTTGCGGCCCCAGCATTTT	CASSLGPLRPQHF
-	-	TRBJ1-6	TRBV28	TGTGCCAGCAAGGAGGGGGGGTCCTATTCACCCCTCCACTTT	CASKEGGSYSPLHF
-	-	TRBJ2-1	TRBV6-4	TGTGCCAGCAGTGTTGGGGGATACAATGAGCAGTTCTTC	CASSVGGYNEQFF
-	-	TRBJ1-2	TRBV6-5	TGTGCCAGCAGCACAAATTCCGGGGGTAGGAGCTACACCTTC	CASSTNSGGRSYTF
-	-	TRBJ1-1	TRBV21-1	TGTGCCAGCAGCAAAGTGCTGGTATTT	CASSKVLVF
once	-	TRBJ2-1	TRBV5-1	TGCGCCAGCAGCGCCCGGACAGACGGTGAGCAGTTCTTC	CASSARTDGEQFF
-	TRBD2	TRBJ2-1	TRBV6-4	TGTGCCAGCAGTGACTCGACTAGCGGGGGGGCTGAGCAGTTCTTC	CASSDSTSGGAEQFF
few	-	TRBJ2-4	TRBV20-1	TGCAGTGCTCCAACGGGGGGCCTTCAGTACTTC	CSAPTGGLQYF
-	-	TRBJ1-5	TRBV7-8	TGTGCCAGCAGCTTAGGGGCAGGGCAACAGCCCCAGCATTTT	CASSLGAGQQPQHF
-	-	TRBJ1-1	TRBV5-1	TGCGCCAGCAGCTTGTCCGGACAGCTGAACACTGAAGCTTTCTTT	CASSLSGQLNTEAFF
-	-	TRBJ1-1	TRBV30	TGTGCCTGGAGTGAAGACAGGAACACTGAAGCTTTCTTT	CAWSEDRNTEAFF
few	-	TRBJ2-7	TRBV5-4	TGTGCCAGCAGCAGGGCTAGGGGAGTCTACGAGCAGTACTTC	CASSRARGVYEQYF
-	-	TRBJ1-2	TRBV6-1	TGTGCCAGCAAAAGGGTTAGCTATGGCTACACCTTC	CASKRVSYGYTF
-	TRBD1	TRBJ2-2	TRBV5-1	TGCGCCAGCCGCTCCGGGACAGGGGAGGCGAACACCGGGGAGCTGTTTTTT	CASRSGTGEANTGELFF
few	-	TRBJ1-6	TRBV9	TGTGCCAGCAGCGTAGACGATAATTCACCCCTCCACTTT	CASSVDDNSPLHF
-	-	TRBJ2-7	TRBV28	TGTGCCAGCAAAAGAACCTACGAGCAGTACTTC	CASKRTYEQYF
-	-	TRBJ1-1	TRBV7-9	TGTGCCAGCAGTCTCGGTGGATGGGGGGACACTGAAGCTTTCTTT	CASSLGGWGDTEAFF
once	TRBD2	TRBJ2-7	TRBV5-1	TGCGCCAGCAGCTTAGCGGGGGGGTCCTACGAGCAGTACTTC	CASSLAGGSYEQYF
-	TRBD2	TRBJ2-7	TRBV2	TGTGCCAGCAGGACCTTGGGGGGGTCCTACGAGCAGTACTTC	CASRTLGGSYEQYF
-	-	TRBJ2-3	TRBV7-2	TGTGCCAGCAGCCCCACCCGACACACAGATACGCAGTATTTT	CASSPTRHTDTQYF
-	-	TRBJ1-3	TRBV21-1	-	CASRIPVAFWGEGNTIYF
many	-	TRBJ1-5	TRBV15	TGTGCCACCAGCAGAGGGGGGATGGGAAATCAGCCCCAGCATTTT	CATSRGGMGNQPQHF
-	-	TRBJ1-1	TRBV6-5	TGTGCCAGCAGTTCTACCGGGACTGAAGCTTTCTTT	CASSSTGTEAFF
-	-	TRBJ1-1	TRBV7-2	TGTGCCAGCAGCCCAGGACGGTTGAACACTGAAGCTTTCTTT	CASSPGRLNTEAFF
-	-	TRBJ1-3	TRBV6-5	TGTGCCAGCAGGACCGTCGGGGGCCCGCAGGCCATATATTTT	CASRTVGGPQAIYF
-	TRBD1	TRBJ1-1	TRBV9	TGTGCCAGCAGCATCCAAAGAGGGGGGACAGGGGAAAACCACACTGAAGCTTTCTTT	CASSIQRGGTGENHTEAFF
few	-	TRBJ2-2	TRBV5-4	TGTGCCAGCAGCTTAGACCAGGGGAGCGGGGAGCTGTTTTTT	CASSLDQGSGELFF
-	TRBD1	TRBJ1-2	TRBV6-7	TGTGCCAGCAGTCTGGACAGGGAGTACACCTTC	CASSLDREYTF
-	TRBD1	TRBJ1-4	TRBV4-1	TGCGCCAGCAGCCAAGAGGGGACAGGGGTGGGAAAACTGTTTTTT	CASSQEGTGVGKLFF